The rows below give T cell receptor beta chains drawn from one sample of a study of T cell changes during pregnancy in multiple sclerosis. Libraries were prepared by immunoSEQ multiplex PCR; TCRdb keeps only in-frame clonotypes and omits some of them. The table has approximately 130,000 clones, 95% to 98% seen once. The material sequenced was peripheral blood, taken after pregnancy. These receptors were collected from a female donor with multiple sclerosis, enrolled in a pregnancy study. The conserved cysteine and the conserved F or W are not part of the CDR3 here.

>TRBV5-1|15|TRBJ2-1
ASSFGLAGGFSNEQF
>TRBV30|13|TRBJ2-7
AWSPPTGEFHEQY
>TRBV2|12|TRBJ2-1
ASKTSGGYNEQF
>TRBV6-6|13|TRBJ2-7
ASSSQTSGALEQY
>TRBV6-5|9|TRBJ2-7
ASSWAGEQY
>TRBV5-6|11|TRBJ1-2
ASSPTGNYGYT
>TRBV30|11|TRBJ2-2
AWTLILTGELF
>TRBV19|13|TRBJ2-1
ASSMGGSVINEQF
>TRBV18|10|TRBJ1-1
ASSPWPTEAF
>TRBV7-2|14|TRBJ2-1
ASSLLLLAVLGEQF
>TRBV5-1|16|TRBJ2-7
ASSLGLLAGGPQNEQY
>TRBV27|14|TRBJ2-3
ASSPLLAVSTDTQY
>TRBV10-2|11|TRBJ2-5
ASRSGNQETQY
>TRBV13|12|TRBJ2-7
ASRGQGPRDEQY
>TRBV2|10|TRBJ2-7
ASSGDSHEQY
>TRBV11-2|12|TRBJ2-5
ASSAGQGTETQY
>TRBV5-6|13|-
ASSYGTSGSYEQY
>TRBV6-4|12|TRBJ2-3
ASSESLTTPTQY
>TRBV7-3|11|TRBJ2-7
ASSPAGPYEQY
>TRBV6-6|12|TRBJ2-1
ASSPLSSYNEQF
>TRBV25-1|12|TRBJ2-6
ASSPRVGANVLT
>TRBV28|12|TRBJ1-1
ASSLDSVRTEAF
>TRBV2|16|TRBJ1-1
ASSVPSERAGSNTEAF
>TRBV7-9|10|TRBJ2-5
ASRSGIETQY
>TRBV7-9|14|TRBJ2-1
ASSPQTSGSGAEQF
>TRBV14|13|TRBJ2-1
ASSQGWQSRWEQF
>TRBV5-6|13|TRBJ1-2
ASSLALTGARGYT
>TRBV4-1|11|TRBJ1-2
ASSRGAAYGYT
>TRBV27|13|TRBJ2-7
ASSPPRAMGYEQY
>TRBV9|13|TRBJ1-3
ASSAGQGSGNTIY
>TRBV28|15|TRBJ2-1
ASSFGLAGGWGNEQF
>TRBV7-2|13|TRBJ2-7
ASSSVQGALYEQY
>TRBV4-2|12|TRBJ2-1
ASSQAGLAADEF
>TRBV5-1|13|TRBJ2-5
ASSPSRVGSETQY
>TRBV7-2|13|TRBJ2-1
ASSLALTSFDEQF
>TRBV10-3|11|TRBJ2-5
AISVGDQETQY
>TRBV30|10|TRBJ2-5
AWKRAQETQY
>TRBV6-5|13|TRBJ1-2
ASSYSEFTNYGYT
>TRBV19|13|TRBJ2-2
ASTLLAGEAGELF
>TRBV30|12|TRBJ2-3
ACPTSGSGDTQY
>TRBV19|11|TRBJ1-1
ASSKDISTEAF
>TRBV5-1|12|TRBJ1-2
ASSYGGGADGYT
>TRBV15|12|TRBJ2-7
ATSRDWQGYEQY
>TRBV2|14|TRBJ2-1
ASSFDRAVPYNEQF
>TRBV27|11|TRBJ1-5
ASSPGTYQPQH
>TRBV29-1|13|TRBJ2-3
SVVLAGGPTDTQY
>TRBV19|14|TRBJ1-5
ASSIGVRRLNQPQH
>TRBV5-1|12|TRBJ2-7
ASSSDRGPYEQY
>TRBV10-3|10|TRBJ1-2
AIMADRSGYT
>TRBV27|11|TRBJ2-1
ASSSPPSGSSF
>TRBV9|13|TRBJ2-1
ASSVYLAGDNEQF
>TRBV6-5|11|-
ASRPDLAYEQY
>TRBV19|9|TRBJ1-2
ASSMGLFYT
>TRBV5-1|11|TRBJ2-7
ASSPGNSYEQY
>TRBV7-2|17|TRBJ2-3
ASSLGVGPSGIGADTQY
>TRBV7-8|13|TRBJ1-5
ASSPGTGAGQPQH
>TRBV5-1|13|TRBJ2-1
ASSSGLAQDNEQF
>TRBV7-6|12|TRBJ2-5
ASSLTGEGETQY
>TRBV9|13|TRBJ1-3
ASSVVADSGNTIY